This T cell receptor (beta chain) is drawn from a study of T-cell memory formation after mild COVID-19. As for the study in general: Across donors, TCR clusters were largely donor specific.

MiXCR, run by TCRdb on the 5' RACE reads, gives a single entry per CDR3 protein. The sample has 110,000 to 150,000 distinct CDR3 sequences; roughly 24% are singletons. This clonotype was counted between two and nine times. CDR1 and CDR2 from the germline V gene are LGHDT and YNNKEL (reference sequence). The CDR3 length is 20 residues. Trimming removed 0 bases from V and 1 base from J, with 24 bases in between. What was sequenced was PBMCs or a T cell subset sorted from them (not recorded which). This TCR came from an adult woman who had mild COVID-19 (a few samples of this study predate the infection). Cell type and time point are not known. This sequence joins TRBV3-1 and TRBJ1-2; D ambiguous. The CDR3 sequence: CASSQDVIASYGPLNYGYTF. CDR3 nucleotides: TGTGCCAGCAGCCAAGACGTAATCGCCTCTTATGGACCTCTTAACTATGGCTACACCTTC.